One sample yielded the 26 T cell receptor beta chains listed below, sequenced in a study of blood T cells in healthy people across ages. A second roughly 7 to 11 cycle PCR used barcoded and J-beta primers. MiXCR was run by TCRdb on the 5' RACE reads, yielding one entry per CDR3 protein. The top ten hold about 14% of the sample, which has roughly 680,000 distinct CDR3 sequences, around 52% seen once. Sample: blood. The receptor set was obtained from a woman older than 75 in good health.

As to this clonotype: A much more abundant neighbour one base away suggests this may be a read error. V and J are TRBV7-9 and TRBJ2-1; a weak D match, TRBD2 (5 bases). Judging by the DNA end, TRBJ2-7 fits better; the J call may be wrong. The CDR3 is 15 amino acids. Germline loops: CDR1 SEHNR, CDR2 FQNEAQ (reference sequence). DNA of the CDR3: TGTGCCACCATCCAGTTCGGGGAATCCTACAATGAGCAGTACTTC. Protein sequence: CATIQFGESYNEQYF.

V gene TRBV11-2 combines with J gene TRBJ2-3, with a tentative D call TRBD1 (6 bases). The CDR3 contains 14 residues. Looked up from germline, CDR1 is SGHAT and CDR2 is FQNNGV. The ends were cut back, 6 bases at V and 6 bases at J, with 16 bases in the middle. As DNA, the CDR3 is TGTGCCAGCAGAAAACAGGGTATATCGGATACGCAGTATTTT. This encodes CASRKQGISDTQYF.

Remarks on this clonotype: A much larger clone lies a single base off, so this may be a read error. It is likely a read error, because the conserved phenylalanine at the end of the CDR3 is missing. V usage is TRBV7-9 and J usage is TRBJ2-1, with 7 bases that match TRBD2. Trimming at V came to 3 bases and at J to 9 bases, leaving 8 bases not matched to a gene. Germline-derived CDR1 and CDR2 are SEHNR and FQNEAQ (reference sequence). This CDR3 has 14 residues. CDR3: CASSFQRDRGEQFL. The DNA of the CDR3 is TGTGCCAGCAGCTTCCAGCGGGATAGGGGTGAGCAGTTCTTA.

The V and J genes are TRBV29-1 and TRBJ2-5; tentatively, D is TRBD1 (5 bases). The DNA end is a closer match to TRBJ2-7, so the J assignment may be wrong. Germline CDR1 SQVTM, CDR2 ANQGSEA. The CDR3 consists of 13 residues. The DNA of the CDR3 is TGCAGCATAAAAGACGACAGAACCTACGAGCAGTACTTC. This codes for CSIKDDRTYEQYF.

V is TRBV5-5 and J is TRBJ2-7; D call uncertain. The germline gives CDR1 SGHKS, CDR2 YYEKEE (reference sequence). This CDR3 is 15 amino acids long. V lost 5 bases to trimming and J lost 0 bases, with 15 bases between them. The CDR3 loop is CASSHGLSSSYEQYF. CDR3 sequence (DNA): TGTGCCAGCAGTCACGGGCTGTCGAGCTCCTACGAGCAGTACTTC.

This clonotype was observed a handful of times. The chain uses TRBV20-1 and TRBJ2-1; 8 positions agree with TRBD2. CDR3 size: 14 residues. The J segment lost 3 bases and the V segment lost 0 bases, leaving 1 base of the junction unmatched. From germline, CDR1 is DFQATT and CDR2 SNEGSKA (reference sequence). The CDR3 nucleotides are TGCAGTGCTAGAGATGCGGGAGGCTACAATGAGCAGTTCTTC. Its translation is CSARDAGGYNEQFF.

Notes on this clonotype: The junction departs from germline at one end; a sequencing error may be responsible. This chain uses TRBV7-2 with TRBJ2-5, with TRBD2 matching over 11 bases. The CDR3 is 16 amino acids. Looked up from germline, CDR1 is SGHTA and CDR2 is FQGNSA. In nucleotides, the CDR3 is TGTGTCAGCAGCTTCGGGACTAGCGGTCCGTTAGAGACCCAGTACTTC. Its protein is CVSSFGTSGPLETQYF. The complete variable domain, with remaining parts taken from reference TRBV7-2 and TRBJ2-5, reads GAGVSQSPSNKVTEKGKDVELRCDPISGHTALYWYRQSLGQGLEFLIYFQGNSAPDKSGLPSDRFSAERTGGSVSTLTIQRTQQEDSAVYLCVSSFGTSGPLETQYFGPGTRLLVL.

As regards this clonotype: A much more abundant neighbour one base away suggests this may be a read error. Written as DNA, the CDR3 is TGTGCCAGCAGTCCGGGCGTATGTGTCTCATACAATGAGCAGTTCTTC. Its translation is CASSPGVCVSYNEQFF. The chain joins TRBV27 to TRBJ2-1; D unresolved. The CDR3 consists of 16 residues. From germline, CDR1 is MNHEY and CDR2 SMNVEV (reference sequence). V was pared by 5 bases and J by 4 bases, with 18 bases between.

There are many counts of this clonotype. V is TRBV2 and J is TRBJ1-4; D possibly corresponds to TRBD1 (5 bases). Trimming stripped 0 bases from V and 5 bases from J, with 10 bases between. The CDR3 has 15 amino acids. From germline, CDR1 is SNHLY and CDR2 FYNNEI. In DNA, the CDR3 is TGTGCCAGCAGTGAAGCGGGGACGGAGAATGAAAAACTGTTTTTT. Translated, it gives CASSEAGTENEKLFF.

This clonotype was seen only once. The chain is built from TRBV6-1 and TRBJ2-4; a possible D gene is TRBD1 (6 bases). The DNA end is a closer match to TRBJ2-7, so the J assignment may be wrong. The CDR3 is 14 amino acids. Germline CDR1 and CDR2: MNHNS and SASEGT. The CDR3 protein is CASRQQGWSYEQYF. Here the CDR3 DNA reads TGTGCCAGCAGGCAACAGGGTTGGTCCTACGAGCAGTACTTC.

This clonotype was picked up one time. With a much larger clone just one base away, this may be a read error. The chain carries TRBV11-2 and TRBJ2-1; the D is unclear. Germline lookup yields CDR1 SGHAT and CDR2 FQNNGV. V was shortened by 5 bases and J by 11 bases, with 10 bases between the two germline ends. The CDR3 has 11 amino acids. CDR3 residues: CASSPAWKQFF. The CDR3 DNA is TGTGCCAGCAGCCCAGCCTGGAAGCAGTTCTTC.

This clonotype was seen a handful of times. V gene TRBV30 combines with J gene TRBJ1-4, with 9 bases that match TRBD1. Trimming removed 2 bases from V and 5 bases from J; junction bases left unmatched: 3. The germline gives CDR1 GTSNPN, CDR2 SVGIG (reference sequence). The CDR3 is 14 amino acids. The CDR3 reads CAWSPGTGNEKLFF. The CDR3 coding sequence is TGTGCCTGGAGTCCCGGGACAGGGAATGAAAAACTGTTTTTT.

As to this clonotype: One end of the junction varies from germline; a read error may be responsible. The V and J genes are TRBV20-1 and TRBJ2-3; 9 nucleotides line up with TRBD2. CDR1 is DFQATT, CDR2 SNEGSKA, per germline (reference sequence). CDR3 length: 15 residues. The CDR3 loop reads CGAGGAGGSTDTQYF. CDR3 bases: TGCGGTGCTGGCGGAGCGGGGGGAAGCACAGATACGCAGTATTTT.

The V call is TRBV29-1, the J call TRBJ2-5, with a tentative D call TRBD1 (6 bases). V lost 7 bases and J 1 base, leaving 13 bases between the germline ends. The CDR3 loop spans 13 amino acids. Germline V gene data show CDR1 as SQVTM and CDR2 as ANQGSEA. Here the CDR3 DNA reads TGCAGCGCTGGACAGTATATCCAAGAGACCCAGTACTTC. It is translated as CSAGQYIQETQYF.

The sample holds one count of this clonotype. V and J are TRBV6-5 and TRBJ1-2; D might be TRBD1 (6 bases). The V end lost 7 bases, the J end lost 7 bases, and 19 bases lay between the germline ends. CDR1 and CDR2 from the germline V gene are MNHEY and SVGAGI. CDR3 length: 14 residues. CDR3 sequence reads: CASTGTPLKGGYTF. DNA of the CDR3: TGTGCCAGCACCGGGACACCACTTAAGGGTGGCTACACCTTC.

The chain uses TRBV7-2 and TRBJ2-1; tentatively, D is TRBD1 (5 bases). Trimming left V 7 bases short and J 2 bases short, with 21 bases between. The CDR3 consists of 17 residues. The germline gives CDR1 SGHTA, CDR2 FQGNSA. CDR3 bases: TGTGCCAGCACCGCTTATACAGCAGGGAAGACCTACAATGAGCAGTTCTTC. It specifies CASTAYTAGKTYNEQFF.

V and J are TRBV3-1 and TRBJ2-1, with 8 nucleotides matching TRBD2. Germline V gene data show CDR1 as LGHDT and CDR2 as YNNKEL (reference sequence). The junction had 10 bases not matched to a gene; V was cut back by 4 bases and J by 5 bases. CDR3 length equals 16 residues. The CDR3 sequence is CASSPSGGRTDNEQFF. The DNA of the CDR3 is TGTGCCAGCAGCCCCTCTGGCGGGAGGACCGACAATGAGCAGTTCTTC.

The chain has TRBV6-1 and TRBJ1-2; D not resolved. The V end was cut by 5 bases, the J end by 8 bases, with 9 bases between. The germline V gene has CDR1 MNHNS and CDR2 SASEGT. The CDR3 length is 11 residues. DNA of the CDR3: TGTGCCAGCAGTTTCGCGGGAGGCTACACCTTC. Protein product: CASSFAGGYTF.

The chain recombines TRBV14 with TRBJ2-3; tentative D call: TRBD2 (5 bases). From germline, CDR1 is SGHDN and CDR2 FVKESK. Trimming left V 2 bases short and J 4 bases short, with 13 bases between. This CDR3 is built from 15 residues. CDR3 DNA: TGTGCCAGCAGCCAACTACAAGCGGCGGCAGATACGCAGTATTTT. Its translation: CASSQLQAAADTQYF.

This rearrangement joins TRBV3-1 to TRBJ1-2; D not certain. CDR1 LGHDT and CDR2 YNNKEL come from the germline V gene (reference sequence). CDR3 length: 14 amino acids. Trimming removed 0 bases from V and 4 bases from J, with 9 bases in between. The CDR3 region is CASSQDRLGYGYTF. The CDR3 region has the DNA TGTGCCAGCAGCCAAGACAGGTTGGGCTATGGCTACACCTTC.

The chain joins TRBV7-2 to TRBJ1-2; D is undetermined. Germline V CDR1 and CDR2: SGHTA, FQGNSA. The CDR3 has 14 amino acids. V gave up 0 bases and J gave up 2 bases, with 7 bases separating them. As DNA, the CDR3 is TGTGCCAGCAGCTTAGCTGGCAGGAACTATGGCTACACCTTC. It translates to CASSLAGRNYGYTF.

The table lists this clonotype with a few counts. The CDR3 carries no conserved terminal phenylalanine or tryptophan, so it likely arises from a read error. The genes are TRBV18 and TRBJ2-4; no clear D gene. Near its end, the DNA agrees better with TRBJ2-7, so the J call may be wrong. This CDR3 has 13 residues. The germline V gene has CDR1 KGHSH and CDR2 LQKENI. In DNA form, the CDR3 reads TGTGCCAGCTCACAGGCAACCTGGAACGAGCAGTACATC. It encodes CASSQATWNEQYI.

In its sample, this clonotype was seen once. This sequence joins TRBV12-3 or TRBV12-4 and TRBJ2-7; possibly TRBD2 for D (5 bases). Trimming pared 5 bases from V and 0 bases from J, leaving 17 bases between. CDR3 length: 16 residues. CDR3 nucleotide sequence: TGTGCCAGCAGTCCAGCATCCGGGATTCTCTCCTACGAGCAGTACTTC. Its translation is CASSPASGILSYEQYF.

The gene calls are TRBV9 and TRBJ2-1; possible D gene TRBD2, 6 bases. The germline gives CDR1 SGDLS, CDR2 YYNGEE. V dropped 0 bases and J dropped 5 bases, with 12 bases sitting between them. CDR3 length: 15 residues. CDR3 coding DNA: TGTGCCAGCAGCGTAGAGCCAGCGGGTAACAATGAGCAGTTCTTC. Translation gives CASSVEPAGNNEQFF.

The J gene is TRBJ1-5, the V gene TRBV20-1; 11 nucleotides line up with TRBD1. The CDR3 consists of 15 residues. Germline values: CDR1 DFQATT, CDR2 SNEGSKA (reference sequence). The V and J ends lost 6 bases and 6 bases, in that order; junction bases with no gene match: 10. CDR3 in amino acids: CSAPKTDRGRQPQHF. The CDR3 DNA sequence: TGCAGTGCACCCAAGACGGACAGGGGGCGTCAGCCCCAGCATTTT.

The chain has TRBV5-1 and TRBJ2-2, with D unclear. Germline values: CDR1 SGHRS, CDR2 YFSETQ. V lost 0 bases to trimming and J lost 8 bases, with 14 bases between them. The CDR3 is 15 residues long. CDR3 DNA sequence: TGCGCCAGCAGCTTGGGACTTCAAGGATTAGGGGAGCTGTTTTTT. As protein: CASSLGLQGLGELFF.